This T cell receptor beta chain was obtained from a study of blood T cells in healthy people across ages. Study-wide points: Strongly correlated with naive T cell percentage was TCR beta diversity.

Germline V gene sequence: CDR1 MNHEY, CDR2 SVGAGI. The germline V and J ends were trimmed by 0 bases and 2 bases, with 6 bases remaining between them. This CDR3 region has 14 residues. About this clonotype: Its specificity is not known.

Primers used in a second PCR of about 6 to 12 cycles were a sample-barcoded 5' primer and a J-beta primer mix. Via MiXCR, TCRdb re-called the 5' RACE reads, giving one row per CDR3 protein. This sample has about 1,600,000 distinct CDR3 sequences; roughly 40% occur once, and the top ten carry less than 8%. The rearrangement uses TRBV6-5 and TRBJ2-3; no reliable D call. This clonotype originated in a woman aged 18 to 35 in good health. Input material: blood. The CDR3 loop is CASSYSMNTDTQYF. CDR3 nucleotide sequence: TGTGCCAGCAGTTACTCGATGAACACAGATACGCAGTATTTT.